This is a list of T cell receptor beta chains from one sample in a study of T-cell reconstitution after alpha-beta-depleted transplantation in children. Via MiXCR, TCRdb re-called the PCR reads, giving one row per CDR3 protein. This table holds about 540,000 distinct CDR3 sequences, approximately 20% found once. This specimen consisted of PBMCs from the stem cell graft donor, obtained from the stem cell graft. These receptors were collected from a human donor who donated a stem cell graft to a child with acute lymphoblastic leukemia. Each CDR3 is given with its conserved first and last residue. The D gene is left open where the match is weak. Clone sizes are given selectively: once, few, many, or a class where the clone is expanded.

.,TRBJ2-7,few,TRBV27,TGTGCCAGCAGCCCCCAGGGGTTGGGAACCTACGAGCAGTACTTC,CASSPQGLGTYEQYF
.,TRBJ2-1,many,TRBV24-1,TGTGCCACCAGTGATTTACGGCCTAGCAGCCACAATGAGCAGTTCTTC,CATSDLRPSSHNEQFF
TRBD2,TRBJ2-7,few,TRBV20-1,TGCAGTGCTTGGGGACTAGCGGCCTCCTCCGAGCAGTACTTC,CSAWGLAASSEQYF
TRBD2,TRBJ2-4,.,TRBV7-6,TGTGCCAGCAGCTTAGCCCCTCCTCCACTAGCGGGGCAGGGAGGCAAAAACATTCAGTACTTC,CASSLAPPPLAGQGGKNIQYF
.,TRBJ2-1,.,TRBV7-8,TGTGCCAGCAGCTCCCCGTTCGACGGGCGGAATGAGCAGTTCTTC,CASSSPFDGRNEQFF
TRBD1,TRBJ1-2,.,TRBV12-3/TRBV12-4,TGTGCCAGCAGTTTCTGGACAGGGTCCTATGGCTACACCTTC,CASSFWTGSYGYTF
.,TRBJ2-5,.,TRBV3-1,TGTGCCAGCAGCCAAGATCCCGGCGACCAAGAGACCCAGTACTTC,CASSQDPGDQETQYF
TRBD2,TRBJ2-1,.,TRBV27,TGTGCAGCCGGGACTAGGAAATCGTACAATGAGCAGTTCTTC,CAAGTRKSYNEQFF
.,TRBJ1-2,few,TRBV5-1,TGCGCCAGCAGCTTTGGGAGTATCGGCTATGGCTACACCTTC,CASSFGSIGYGYTF
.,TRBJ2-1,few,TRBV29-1,TGCAGCGTTTTACGCTCCTACAATGAGCAGTTCTTC,CSVLRSYNEQFF
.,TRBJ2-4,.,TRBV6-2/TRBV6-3,TGTGCCAGCAGTTACTGGGACGGGGCCAAAAACATTCAGTACTTC,CASSYWDGAKNIQYF
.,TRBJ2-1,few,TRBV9,TGTGCCAGCAGCGGGAGGGAACCATTCTTGATCTTCTTC,CASSGREPFLIFF
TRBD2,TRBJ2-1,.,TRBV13,TGTGCCAGCAGCTTCGGCGGGAGGGGTAATGAGCAGTTCTTC,CASSFGGRGNEQFF
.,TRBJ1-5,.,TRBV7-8,TGTGCCAGCAGCTGGGTTGGGGTTGGAAATCAGCCCCAGCATTTT,CASSWVGVGNQPQHF
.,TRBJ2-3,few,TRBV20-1,TGCAGTGCAGGGGGGGAGGCTTCTAGCACAGATACGCAGTATTTT,CSAGGEASSTDTQYF
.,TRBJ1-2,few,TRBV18,TGTGCCAGCTCCCTAACCCCAGGCGGGGACTATGGCTACACCTTC,CASSLTPGGDYGYTF
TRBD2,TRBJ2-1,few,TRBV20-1,TGCAGTGCAGAACTAGCGGGGGACTACAATGAGCAGTTCTTC,CSAELAGDYNEQFF
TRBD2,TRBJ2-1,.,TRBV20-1,TGCAGTGCCCCGACTAGCGGGATCTACAATGAGCAGTTCTTC,CSAPTSGIYNEQFF
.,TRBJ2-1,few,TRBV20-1,TGCAGTGCTAGAGATGTAGCGGAGACCTACAATGAGCAGTTCTTC,CSARDVAETYNEQFF
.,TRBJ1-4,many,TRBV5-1,TGCGCCAGCAGCCCCGGGACGGGAAATGAAAAACTGTTTTTT,CASSPGTGNEKLFF
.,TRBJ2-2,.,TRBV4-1,TGCGCCAGCAGTCGAACACCGGGGCAGGCGGAGGAGCTGTTTTTT,CASSRTPGQAEELFF
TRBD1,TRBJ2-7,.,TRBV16,TGTGCCAGCAGCCCGGCCCCAGGGGGAGAGCACGAGCAGTACTTC,CASSPAPGGEHEQYF
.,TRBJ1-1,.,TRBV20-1,TGCAGTGCCGCACAGCTAAGGGTTCTGAACACTGAAGCTTTCTTT,CSAAQLRVLNTEAFF
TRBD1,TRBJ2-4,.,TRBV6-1,TGTGCCAGCAGTCCCGGGACAGGGGAAAACATTCAGTACTTC,CASSPGTGENIQYF
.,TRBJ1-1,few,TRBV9,TGTGCCAGCAGCGTAGGAGGGCGGACTGAAGCTTTCTTT,CASSVGGRTEAFF
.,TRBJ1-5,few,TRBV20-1,TGCAGTGCCACCAAACAGGGTGTGGATCAGCCCCAGCATTTT,CSATKQGVDQPQHF
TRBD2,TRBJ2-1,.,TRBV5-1,TGCGCCAGCAGACCTCTAAGCGGGGGTACCTACAATGAGCAGTTCTTC,CASRPLSGGTYNEQFF
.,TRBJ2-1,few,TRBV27,TGTGCCAGCAGCCGAGATCCATACAATGAGCAGTTCTTC,CASSRDPYNEQFF
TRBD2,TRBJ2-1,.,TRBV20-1,TGCAGTGCTGAGCCTAGCGGGCCTTACAATGAGCAGTTCTTC,CSAEPSGPYNEQFF
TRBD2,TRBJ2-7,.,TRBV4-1,TGCGCCAGCAGCCCGTCGACTAGCATCCCCTACGAGCAGTACTTC,CASSPSTSIPYEQYF
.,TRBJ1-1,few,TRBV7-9,TGTGCCAGCAGCCAGCTGTTGTACCTCTCCGCTTTCTTT,CASSQLLYLSAFF
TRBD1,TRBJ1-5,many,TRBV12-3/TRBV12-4,TGTGCCAGCAGTTTTTCGGAACAGGGGCAGCCCCAGCATTTT,CASSFSEQGQPQHF
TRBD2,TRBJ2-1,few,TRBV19,TGTGCCAGTAGTGTCGCTCTTACCGGGACTACCCCCAATGAGCAGTTCTTC,CASSVALTGTTPNEQFF
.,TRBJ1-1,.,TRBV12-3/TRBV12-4,TGTGCCAGCAGTTCCAAAACAGTGAACACTGAAGCTTTCTTT,CASSSKTVNTEAFF
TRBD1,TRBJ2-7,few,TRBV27,TGTGCCAGCAGTTCCGCCGGGACAGGAGCCTACGAGCAGTACTTC,CASSSAGTGAYEQYF
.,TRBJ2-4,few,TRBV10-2,TGCGCCAGCAGTGAGCTTGGCCCTATAGCCAAAAACATTCAGTACTTC,CASSELGPIAKNIQYF
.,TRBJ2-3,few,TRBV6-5,TGTGCCAGCAGTTTTACGGGGGATGAAGATACGCAGTATTTT,CASSFTGDEDTQYF
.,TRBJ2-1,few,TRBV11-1,TGTGCCAGCAGCTTAGCGCTACCAGCGGAAGTACTATACAATGAGCAGTTCTTC,CASSLALPAEVLYNEQFF
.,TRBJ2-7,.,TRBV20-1,TGCAGTGCTAGAGAAGGGGGAGCCTCCTACGAGCAGTACTTC,CSAREGGASYEQYF
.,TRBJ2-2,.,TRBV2,TGTGCCAGCAGTGAGAATTTGGTTGCCCTCGCGGGGACCGGGGAGCTGTTTTTT,CASSENLVALAGTGELFF
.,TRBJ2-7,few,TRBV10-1,TGCGCCAGCAGTGGGACCCACGACAGGTTTGGTTACGAGCAGTACTTC,CASSGTHDRFGYEQYF
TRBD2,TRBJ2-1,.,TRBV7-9,TGTGCCAGCAGCTTAGAAGGGACTAGACGGTTCTTC,CASSLEGTRRFF
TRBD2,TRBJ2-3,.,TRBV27,TGTGCCAGCAGTTTATCGGCGGGAGGGGCTGATACGCAGTATTTT,CASSLSAGGADTQYF
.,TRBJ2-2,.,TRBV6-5,TGTGCCAGCAGTTACTCTTCCCCGGGAGTAATAGGCACCGGGGAGCTGTTTTTT,CASSYSSPGVIGTGELFF
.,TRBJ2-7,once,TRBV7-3,TGTGCCAGCAGCCCAAAAAGTGGGGGGAGAAGCCCCTACGAGCAGTACTTC,CASSPKSGGRSPYEQYF
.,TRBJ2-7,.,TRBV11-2,TGTGCCAGCAGCTTAATAGGGACGGCCAGCTCCTACGAGCAGTACTTC,CASSLIGTASSYEQYF
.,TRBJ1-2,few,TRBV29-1,TGCAGCGTTGGGGCAGGGATCGGCGGCTACACCTTC,CSVGAGIGGYTF